Below, 13 T cell receptor beta chains from the same sample are listed, as sequenced in a study of blood T cell repertoires in COVID-19. The method was immunoSEQ multiplex PCR; TCRdb's version includes in-frame clones alone and lacks a portion of them. Of tens of thousands of clones listed, roughly 80% were seen once; the top ten hold approximately 23%. The sequencing sample was made of peripheral blood. The receptors were gathered from a man older than 75 with active or convalescent COVID-19.

The CDR3 coding sequence is TGTGCCAGCAGTCCCTTTGGACAGTCTGACTATAATTCACCCCTCCACTTT. Its translation: CASSPFGQSDYNSPLHF. The chain employs TRBV28 and TRBJ1-6; D is possibly TRBD1 (6 bases). V lost 5 bases, J lost 3 bases, and 17 bases lay in between. This CDR3 spans 17 amino acids. Germline V gene lookup returns CDR1 MDHEN and CDR2 SYDVKM. The entire variable domain, with the rest obtained from reference TRBV28 and TRBJ1-6, is as follows: DVKVTQSSRYLVKRTGEKVFLECVQDMDHENMFWYRQDPGLGLRLIYFSYDVKMKEKGDIPEGYSVSREKKERFSLILESASTNQTSMYLCASSPFGQSDYNSPLHFGNGTRLTVT.

This clone was seen a single time. This chain joins TRBV5-1 and TRBJ2-3; D perhaps matches TRBD2 (5 bases). This CDR3 is built from 15 residues. CDR1 is SGHRS, CDR2 YFSETQ, per germline. Trimming removed 0 bases from V and 4 bases from J, with 12 bases in between. CDR3: CASSLGLAQADTQYF. The DNA for the CDR3 is TGCGCCAGCAGCTTGGGGCTAGCCCAAGCAGATACGCAGTATTTT.

The V gene is TRBV30, the J gene TRBJ1-1, with 7 bases identical to TRBD1. The CDR3 runs to 14 residues. Germline V lookup: CDR1 GTSNPN, CDR2 SVGIG (reference sequence). J gave up 0 bases and V 4 bases, and 5 bases lay outside the gene matches. CDR3 residues: CAWTKTGLNTEAFF. Here the CDR3 DNA reads TGTGCCTGGACTAAGACAGGGCTGAACACTGAAGCTTTCTTT.

The chain is built from TRBV9 and TRBJ1-1; no clear D. Between the trimmed V and J ends, which lost 5 bases and 7 bases, there was a span of 18 bases. The CDR3 is made up of 14 amino acids. Germline V gene data show CDR1 as SGDLS and CDR2 as YYNGEE. CDR3 bases: TGTGCCAGCAGTGAAGACCTGCGGAGCCTTGAAGCTTTCTTT. Encoded protein: CASSEDLRSLEAFF.

The gene calls are TRBV29-1 and TRBJ2-1, with TRBD1 identical over 8 bases. Looked up from germline, CDR1 is SQVTM and CDR2 is ANQGSEA. This CDR3 spans 12 amino acids. Germline trimming cut 3 bases from V and 12 bases from J; bases unmatched to any gene: 7. For the CDR3, the DNA is TGCAGCGTTGATCCAGGGGGCGCACGGCAGTTCTTC. Translating it yields CSVDPGGARQFF.

V and J are TRBV7-9 and TRBJ2-5, with D perhaps TRBD1 (5 bases). This CDR3 contains 15 residues. Germline loops: CDR1 SEHNR, CDR2 FQNEAQ (reference sequence). V shed 1 base and J shed 5 bases, with 14 bases lying between them. The CDR3 DNA sequence: TGTGCCAGCAGCTTAGAGGCCAGGGTGGGCGAGACCCAGTACTTC. Protein product: CASSLEARVGETQYF.

The V and J genes are TRBV7-8 and TRBJ1-3; a weak D match, TRBD1 (5 bases). Germline V gene data show CDR1 as SGHVS and CDR2 as FQNEAQ. V lost 3 bases and J lost 1, with 10 bases in between. This CDR3 contains 15 residues. The CDR3 reads CASSLSAGSGNTIYF. The DNA of the CDR3 is TGTGCCAGCAGCTTGAGTGCAGGGTCTGGAAACACCATATATTTT.

This chain connects TRBV19 to TRBJ1-2; 9 bases match TRBD1. V lost 6 bases to trimming and J lost 3 bases; unmatched junction nucleotides: 11. Germline CDR1 LNHDA, CDR2 SQIVND (reference sequence). CDR3 size: 16 residues. In nucleotides, the CDR3 is TGTGCCAGTAGCTCCGGGACAGGGTGGGGAGACTATGGCTACACCTTC. Protein product: CASSSGTGWGDYGYTF.

This rearrangement joins TRBV5-1 to TRBJ2-1; D possibly corresponds to TRBD1 (6 bases). In germline, CDR1 is SGHRS, CDR2 YFSETQ. The V end was cut by 6 bases, the J end by 8 bases, with 15 bases between. The CDR3 contains 13 residues. The CDR3 DNA reads as TGCGCCAGCAACGACAGGCGGCGGGATGAGCAGTTCTTC. This sequence encodes CASNDRRRDEQFF.

This clone has a single count. The V gene is TRBV12-5, the J gene TRBJ1-3, with 7 bases that match TRBD1. The germline V gene has CDR1 LGHNT and CDR2 FRNRAP. The length of the CDR3 is 16 residues. With 0 bases clipped from V and 1 base from J, the junction kept 3 bases outside the gene matches. DNA of the CDR3: TGTGCTAGTGGTTTGGTCTCACAGGGGTCTGGAAACACCATATATTTT. It is translated as CASGLVSQGSGNTIYF.

The chain couples TRBV9 to TRBJ2-2, with TRBD2 matching 12 bases. V trimming: 0 bases; J trimming: 4 bases; junction bases outside the gene matches: 7. CDR3 length equals 18 residues. CDR1 and CDR2 (germline): SGDLS, YYNGEE. The CDR3 nucleotides are TGTGCCAGCAGCGTAGACCCTAGCGGGGGGGCCATCACCGGGGAGCTGTTTTTT. This gives the protein CASSVDPSGGAITGELFF.

This rearrangement joins TRBV14 to TRBJ2-1, with a tentative D call TRBD1 (5 bases). Germline CDR1 and CDR2: SGHDN and FVKESK. CDR3 length: 14 residues. V was shortened by 2 bases and J by 6 bases, with 11 bases between the two germline ends. This CDR3 is CASSQWQGSNEQFF. In DNA, the CDR3 is TGTGCCAGCAGCCAATGGCAGGGAAGCAATGAGCAGTTCTTC.

The V and J genes are TRBV5-6 and TRBJ1-2; 7 bases are a match to TRBD1. The germline gives CDR1 SGHDT, CDR2 YYEEEE. The length of the CDR3 is 13 residues. The junction had 7 bases not matched to a gene; V was cut back by 7 bases and J by 4 bases. In DNA, the CDR3 is TGTGCCAGCTCCCCCGGGACAGCCTATGGCTACACCTTC. Its protein is CASSPGTAYGYTF.